This is a list of T cell receptor beta chains from one sample in a study of cytomegalovirus exposure and HLA in healthy donors. TCRdb's copy holds only in-frame clones and misses some; the assay was immunoSEQ multiplex PCR. This sample has over 130,000 clones, with around 82% found just once. Sample: PBMCs. The receptor source for this set is a woman in her thirties or forties in good health and CMV-seropositive. The CDR3 runs from the conserved cysteine through the conserved F or W. A D gene is named only where the DNA matches it firmly.

d_call	v_call	j_call	cdr3_nt	cdr3_aa
TRBD1	TRBV29-1	TRBJ1-1	TGCAGCGCGAAAAGGGACAGCAACACTGAAGCTTTCTTT	CSAKRDSNTEAFF
TRBD1	TRBV9	TRBJ1-4	TGTGCCAGCAGCGTAGGGACAGGGGGCGGGAAACTGTTTTTT	CASSVGTGGGKLFF
TRBD1	TRBV30	TRBJ2-2	TGTGCCTGGAGTACCGGGACAGAGACCGGGGAGCTGTTTTTT	CAWSTGTETGELFF
TRBD1	TRBV6-5	TRBJ1-2	TGTGCCAGCAGTCGGACAGGGACTTATCCCTATGGCTACACCTTC	CASSRTGTYPYGYTF
.	TRBV28	TRBJ1-1	TGTGCCAGCAGTTTATACCCTGGGCAGACGAACACTGAAGCTTTCTTT	CASSLYPGQTNTEAFF
.	TRBV7-3	TRBJ2-1	TGTGCCAGCAGCTCAGGAGGTGAGCAGTTCTTC	CASSSGGEQFF
.	TRBV28	TRBJ2-7	TGTGCCAGCAGTTTATCCGGGACACGTACCTACGAGCAGTACTTC	CASSLSGTRTYEQYF
.	TRBV19	TRBJ1-5	TGTGCCAGTAGTATACAGGGGTTCAATCAGCCCCAGCATTTT	CASSIQGFNQPQHF
TRBD1	TRBV10-3	TRBJ2-1	TGTGCCATCAGTGGGACAGGGGGCACGAGCGATGAGCAGTTCTTC	CAISGTGGTSDEQFF
TRBD1	TRBV6-5	TRBJ1-1	TGTGCCAGCAGTTACCAGAGGACAGGGAAGAACACTGAAGCTTTCTTT	CASSYQRTGKNTEAFF
.	TRBV5-5	TRBJ1-2	TGTGCCAGCAGCTTTTCAGGGGCTGTTACTTATGGCTACACCTTC	CASSFSGAVTYGYTF
.	TRBV6-5	TRBJ1-2	TGTGCCAGCAGTCCTCAGGGAGGAAATGGCTACACCTTC	CASSPQGGNGYTF
.	TRBV28	TRBJ2-7	TGTGCCAGCAGTTTAGAGGGAGTCTACGAGCAGTACTTC	CASSLEGVYEQYF
TRBD2	TRBV2	TRBJ2-3	TGTGCCAGCAGTGAAGGGGGCGGGAGGGCTAACTCAGATACGCAGTATTTT	CASSEGGGRANSDTQYF
TRBD1	TRBV15	TRBJ1-2	TGTGCCACCAGCAGACGACAGGGGAACTATGGCTACACCTTC	CATSRRQGNYGYTF
.	TRBV2	TRBJ1-1	TGTGCCAGCAGTGAAGAGGGGATGAACACTGAAGCTTTCTTT	CASSEEGMNTEAFF
.	TRBV27	TRBJ1-2	TGTGCCAGCAGTTTGACAGAGTCCTATGGCTACACCTTC	CASSLTESYGYTF
.	TRBV20-1	TRBJ2-5	TGCAGTGCGGCCGGGGAGACCCAGTACTTC	CSAAGETQYF
.	TRBV2	TRBJ1-3	TGTGCCAGCAGGGAACCGGGCTCTGGAAACACCATATATTTT	CASREPGSGNTIYF
.	TRBV18	TRBJ2-5	TGTGCCAGCTCACCAACTGGGCAGGGCCTAGACACCCAGTACTTC	CASSPTGQGLDTQYF
TRBD1	TRBV14	TRBJ1-2	TGTGCCAGCAGCCTTGGACCGGACAGGGGGCATGGCTACACCTTC	CASSLGPDRGHGYTF
.	TRBV15	TRBJ2-3	TGTGCCACCAGCAGAGTCGGGGTGGGGAGTGGCACAGATACGCAGTATTTT	CATSRVGVGSGTDTQYF
TRBD1	TRBV7-9	TRBJ1-2	TGTGCCAGCAGCCGTCAACAGGGGAGCTATGGCTACACCTTC	CASSRQQGSYGYTF
TRBD1	TRBV18	TRBJ1-4	TGTGCCAGCACAGCCGGGACAGTATATGAAAAACTGTTTTTT	CASTAGTVYEKLFF
TRBD2	TRBV18	TRBJ2-5	TGTGCCAGCTCACACGGGACTAGCGGGAGTTCTTTGGAGACCCAGTACTTC	CASSHGTSGSSLETQYF
.	TRBV6-4	TRBJ2-1	TGTGCCAGCAGTGTAACGAGGGCGGGTGAGCAGTTCTTC	CASSVTRAGEQFF